This T cell receptor (beta chain) came from a study of beta chain features in type 1 diabetes. Study-wide context: Cell yields, age and gender were similar between patients and healthy donors.

Averaging around 120 mL, one heparinised blood draw came from each individual donor. Markers CD45RO/CCR7/CD25/CD127/CD95/CD27 served to sort CD4+ naive, central memory, regulatory and stem cell-like memory cells. This CDR3 has 14 amino acids. Trimming took off 4 bases at V and 5 bases at J, with 12 bases between the two ends. Germline V lookup: CDR1 SGHRS, CDR2 YFSETQ. The study, taken as a whole, reports: Because the template was cDNA, high-expressing cells might be over-represented. A moderate, significant TCRB CDR3 shortening appeared in type 1 diabetes across four CD4+ subsets.

In regard to this clone: Its antigen is unknown.

cDNA synthesis used the whole RNA isolate, giving expressed TCRB sequences. Generated by immunoSEQ multiplex PCR, the TCRdb table keeps only in-frame clones and is missing some. The sample carries nearly 700,000 clones, roughly 13% recorded once. The sequenced sample was naive CD4+ T cells from blood. J is TRBJ2-2 and V is TRBV5-1; no reliable D call. The origin of this receptor is a man aged 18 to 30 with type 1 diabetes. CDR3 sequence (DNA): TGCGCCAGCAGCACGGATTTAGGGACCGGGGAGCTGTTTTTT. It is translated as CASSTDLGTGELFF.